Presented here are 13 T cell receptor beta chains from one specimen sequenced in a study of human T cells and chemical hapten exposure. Time point specified: patch test 1, 2 weeks after DPC sensitization. Treatment meaning: therapeutic diphenylcyclopropenone sensitization with weekly scalp DPC. TCRdb reanalysed the RACE reads using MiXCR and keeps one entry per CDR3 protein. In the table there are 340,000 or so distinct CDR3 sequences, approximately 6.3% of which are singletons. The material was whole blood, obtained in connection with sensitization to the hapten diphenylcyclopropenone (DPC). These receptors all come from a woman aged 18-29 years with alopecia areata. Some clones in this sample may be carry-over from other donors' samples.

This clonotype was counted ten times or more. This chain links TRBV29-1 with TRBJ2-7; D call uncertain. The germline V and J ends were trimmed by 6 bases and 0 bases, with 12 bases remaining between them. The CDR3 extends over 13 amino acids. Germline CDR1 SQVTM, CDR2 ANQGSEA. CDR3 nucleotide sequence: TGCAGCGTCCTGAGTCTGAGCTCCTACGAGCAGTACTTC. This codes for CSVLSLSSYEQYF.

This clonotype has at least ten counts. The gene calls are TRBV29-1 and TRBJ2-7, with 8 bases aligning to TRBD1. The V gene end was trimmed by 7 bases and the J gene end by 6 bases; junction bases not matched to a gene: 8. Germline V gene sequence: CDR1 SQVTM, CDR2 ANQGSEA. This CDR3 region has 12 residues. This CDR3 is CSATGDLAEQYF. The CDR3 DNA reads TGCAGCGCGACAGGGGATCTGGCCGAGCAGTACTTC.

This clonotype has a count of ten or more. The rearrangement uses TRBV7-8 and TRBJ2-5; D is perhaps TRBD1 (6 bases). In germline, CDR1 is SGHVS, CDR2 FQNEAQ. With 1 base removed from V and 3 bases from J, the gap between germline ends came to 24 bases. This CDR3 region has 19 residues. In nucleotides, the CDR3 is TGTGCCAGCAGCTTAGAAGCAGGGGAATTATATGTGCTTAAAGAGACCCAGTACTTC. Its protein product is CASSLEAGELYVLKETQYF.

The rearrangement uses TRBV9 and TRBJ1-1, with TRBD1 as a possible D gene (5 bases). Germline V gene data show CDR1 as SGDLS and CDR2 as YYNGEE. The ends were cut back, 7 bases at V and 3 bases at J, with 13 bases in the middle. This CDR3 is built from 13 residues. For the CDR3, the DNA is TGTGCCAGCGGGGACGCCAGGGACACTGAAGCTTTCTTT. This encodes CASGDARDTEAFF.

Many counts were recorded for this clonotype. V gene TRBV5-5 combines with J gene TRBJ1-2; no firm D call. V shed 4 bases and J shed 2 bases, with 9 bases lying between them. CDR3 length: 13 residues. Germline-derived CDR1 and CDR2 are SGHKS and YYEKEE (reference sequence). The CDR3: CASSAAENYGYTF. As DNA, the CDR3 is TGTGCCAGCAGCGCGGCGGAGAACTATGGCTACACCTTC.

There are a few counts of this clonotype. The CDR3 reads CASSLTGVSAGGVLTF. The CDR3 coding sequence is TGTGCCAGCAGCTTAACAGGGGTCTCCGCTGGAGGCGTCCTGACTTTC. The rearrangement uses TRBV7-8 and TRBJ2-6; 7 bases are shared with TRBD1. CDR1 and CDR2 from the germline V gene are SGHVS and FQNEAQ. CDR3 length equals 16 residues. Trimming cost V 2 bases and J 12 bases; bases outside gene matches: 13.

The chain is built from TRBV28 and TRBJ1-2; TRBD1 aligns across 7 bases. V lost 8 bases to trimming and J lost 4 bases; unmatched junction nucleotides: 4. Germline CDR1 reads MDHEN; CDR2 reads SYDVKM. This CDR3 has 12 residues. The CDR3 sequence is CASQGQLYGYTF. The CDR3 DNA reads as TGTGCCAGCCAGGGACAGCTCTATGGCTACACCTTC.

This clonotype has a handful of counts. The rearrangement joins TRBV6-5 to TRBJ1-5; D remains unclear. Trimming took off 0 bases at V and 3 bases at J, with 9 bases between the two ends. Germline assignment: CDR1 MNHEY and CDR2 SVGAGI. The CDR3 spans 15 residues. The DNA for the CDR3 is TGTGCCAGCAGTTACTCGAGGACCTCCAATCAGCCCCAGCATTTT. Its translation is CASSYSRTSNQPQHF.

This clonotype came up a few times. V gene TRBV4-2 combines with J gene TRBJ1-6; 7 bases are a match to TRBD1. V dropped 0 bases and J dropped 10; count of bases not matched to a gene: 18. The CDR3 consists of 19 residues. From germline, CDR1 is LGHNA and CDR2 YNFKEQ. CDR3 protein: CASSQEGSNRGRGKSPLHF. The CDR3 nucleotides are TGTGCCAGCAGCCAAGAGGGGTCCAACAGAGGCAGGGGGAAATCACCCCTCCACTTT.

This chain links TRBV5-6 with TRBJ2-3, with 7 positions matching TRBD2. Germline V gene sequence: CDR1 SGHDT, CDR2 YYEEEE. The length of the CDR3 is 13 residues. With 4 bases clipped from V and 14 bases from J, the junction kept 13 bases outside the gene matches. The CDR3 coding sequence is TGTGCCAGCAGCGTGGGGGGGAGCGCCCGAACGTATTTT. Encoded protein: CASSVGGSARTYF.

This clonotype has ten or more counts. The V gene is TRBV7-2, the J gene TRBJ1-2; perhaps TRBD1 as D (6 bases). The length of the CDR3 is 14 residues. Trimming removed 5 bases at V and 4 bases at J, with 14 bases between. The V gene's germline CDR1 is SGHTA and CDR2 FQGNSA. The CDR3 sequence: CASSQGQPPYGYTF. The CDR3 DNA follows: TGTGCCAGCAGCCAAGGACAGCCTCCCTATGGCTACACCTTC.

This clonotype was recorded a few times. The chain couples TRBV2 to TRBJ2-5; the D is unclear. V was trimmed by 7 bases and J by 1 base, leaving 4 bases between them. CDR1 and CDR2 (germline): SNHLY, FYNNEI. CDR3 length equals 11 residues. CDR3 sequence reads: CASTFQETQYF. The CDR3 DNA sequence: TGTGCCAGCACATTCCAAGAGACCCAGTACTTC.

This clonotype was detected only a few times. This chain links TRBV4-3 with TRBJ2-1, with 9 bases identical to TRBD1. The junction had 6 bases not matched to a gene; V was cut back by 0 bases and J by 6 bases. The CDR3 loop spans 16 amino acids. CDR1 LGHNA and CDR2 YSLEER come from the germline V gene. The CDR3 is CASSQDAGTGTNEQFF. Here the CDR3 DNA reads TGCGCCAGCAGCCAAGATGCTGGGACAGGGACCAATGAGCAGTTCTTC.